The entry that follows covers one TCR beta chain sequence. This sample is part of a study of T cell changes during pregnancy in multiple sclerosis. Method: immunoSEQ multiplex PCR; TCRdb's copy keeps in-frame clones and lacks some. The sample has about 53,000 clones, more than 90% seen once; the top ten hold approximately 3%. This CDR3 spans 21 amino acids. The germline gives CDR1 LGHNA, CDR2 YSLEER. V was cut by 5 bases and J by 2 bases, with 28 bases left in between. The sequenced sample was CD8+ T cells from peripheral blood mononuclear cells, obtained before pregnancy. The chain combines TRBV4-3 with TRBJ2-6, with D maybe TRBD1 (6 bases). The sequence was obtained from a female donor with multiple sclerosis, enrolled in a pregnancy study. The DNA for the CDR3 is TGCGCCAGCAGCGCAAGCCGGGCCCCCCAAGGAAAGGGGGCTGGGGCCAACGTCCTGACTTTC. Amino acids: CASSASRAPQGKGAGANVLTF.